A single sample gave rise to the 30 T cell receptor beta chains below, sequenced in a study of T cells in Graves' hyperthyroidism and ophthalmopathy. Using RNA transcripts as the source, TCR beta CDR3 regions were amplified. The HTBI primer set drove a first-round RT-PCR of the TCR CDR3. Using its own MiXCR run on the multiplex PCR reads, TCRdb lists one record per CDR3 protein. Of hundreds of thousands of distinct CDR3 sequences listed, 14% were seen once; the top ten hold roughly a tenth. The specimen was blood. Receptors were obtained from a woman between 18 and 29 years old with Graves' hyperthyroidism.

The chain couples TRBV6-2 or TRBV6-3 to TRBJ2-3; D may match TRBD1 or TRBD2 (5 bases each). CDR3 length: 13 residues. V dropped 11 bases and J dropped 5 bases, with 17 bases sitting between them. The V gene's germline CDR1 is MNHEY and CDR2 SVGEGT. CDR3 loop: CAGRDPRGDTQYF. In nucleotides, the CDR3 is TGTGCCGGCCGGGACCCCCGGGGAGATACGCAGTATTTT.

On this clonotype itself: A much larger clonotype is one base distant, so this may be a read error. Because it lacks the conserved phenylalanine or tryptophan at the end, this CDR3 is likely a read error. The chain is built from TRBV10-1 and TRBJ2-3, with D possibly TRBD1 on 5 matching bases. Germline V CDR1 and CDR2: WNHNN, SYGVQD (reference sequence). This CDR3 region has 19 residues. Trimming removed 0 bases from V and 1 base from J, with 20 bases in between. CDR3 DNA sequence: TGCGCCAGCAGTGAGTCGATGGGGCCACCACCCCGGGGCACAGATACGCAGTATCTT. This encodes CASSESMGPPPRGTDTQYL.

This clonotype was seen repeatedly, ten times or more. This chain joins TRBV11-2 and TRBJ2-7; D possibly corresponds to TRBD2 (6 bases). This CDR3 contains 15 residues. Germline V lookup: CDR1 SGHAT, CDR2 FQNNGV. V dropped 6 bases and J dropped 2 bases, with 17 bases sitting between them. The CDR3 coding sequence is TGTGCCAGCAGTCTGGCCGGGACTGTGCCCTACGAGCAGTACTTC. The encoded protein is CASSLAGTVPYEQYF.

This clonotype was detected many times. This chain joins TRBV3-1 and TRBJ2-1; D is ambiguous. This CDR3 contains 15 residues. Germline V gene data show CDR1 as LGHDT and CDR2 as YNNKEL (reference sequence). The ends were cut back, 0 bases at V and 7 bases at J, with 13 bases in the middle. In DNA, the CDR3 is TGTGCCAGCAGCCAAGATTCCGACCGAAGAAATGAGCAGTTCTTC. Amino acids: CASSQDSDRRNEQFF.

Regarding this clonotype: A read error may account for a junction end that differs from germline. V gene TRBV12-3 or TRBV12-4 combines with J gene TRBJ2-7; D ambiguous. This CDR3 has 14 amino acids. As DNA, the CDR3 is TGTGCCAGCAGTTTGGGCACGACTTACTACGGGCAGTACTTC. It specifies CASSLGTTYYGQYF.

The V gene is TRBV2, the J gene TRBJ1-6; TRBD1 agrees at 10 bases. V lost 4 bases and J lost 7; bases outside the gene matches: 4. Germline V gene lookup returns CDR1 SNHLY and CDR2 FYNNEI. The CDR3 contains 15 residues. The CDR3 loop reads CASSVPGQGNSPLHF. CDR3 DNA sequence: TGTGCCAGCAGTGTGCCGGGACAGGGGAATTCACCCCTCCACTTT.

This clonotype was seen a handful of times. The chain is built from TRBV7-3 and TRBJ2-5, with D perhaps being TRBD1 or TRBD2 (6 bases each). V lost 6 bases to trimming and J lost 4 bases, with 18 bases between them. The germline CDR1 and CDR2 sequences are SGHTA and FQGTGA. This CDR3 is built from 15 residues. The CDR3 nucleotides are TGTGCCAGCAGTCAAATGGGGGGCTGGCGAGAGACCCAGTACTTC. It specifies CASSQMGGWRETQYF.

This chain connects TRBV7-2 to TRBJ2-7; TRBD1 might be the D (5 bases). Trimming took 2 bases from V and 3 from J, leaving 14 bases between them. CDR3 size: 15 residues. Germline lookup yields CDR1 SGHTA and CDR2 FQGNSA. This CDR3 reads CASSLRQGSLYEQYF. The CDR3 nucleotides read TGTGCCAGCAGCTTAAGGCAGGGTAGCCTCTACGAGCAGTACTTC.

This clonotype came up many times. This chain links TRBV7-8 with TRBJ2-7, with D unclear. Deletions cut 1 base from V and 2 bases from J, with 15 bases between. Germline-derived CDR1 and CDR2 are SGHVS and FQNEAQ. This CDR3 has 16 amino acids. This CDR3 reads CASSLVPRVPPYEQYF. CDR3 DNA sequence: TGTGCCAGCAGCTTAGTTCCGCGAGTCCCTCCCTACGAGCAGTACTTC.

This chain joins TRBV19 and TRBJ1-1, with no clear D. Germline V lookup: CDR1 LNHDA, CDR2 SQIVND (reference sequence). Trimming cost V 2 bases and J 4 bases, with 11 bases left between them. This CDR3 comprises 14 residues. CDR3 DNA sequence: TGTGCCAGTAGTATAACCGGTTGGGGCACTGAAGCTTTCTTT. This encodes CASSITGWGTEAFF.

This clonotype was detected many times. This sequence joins TRBV6-1 and TRBJ1-5, with a weak D call TRBD1 (5 bases). Germline CDR1 reads MNHNS; CDR2 reads SASEGT. Trimming took 11 bases from V and 5 from J, leaving 13 bases between them. The CDR3 covers 12 residues. For the CDR3, the DNA is TGTGCCGCAAGGGGAACGGATCAGCCCCAGCATTTT. Translating it yields CAARGTDQPQHF.

On this clonotype: A much larger clone is a single base away; this may be a read error. The chain couples TRBV18 to TRBJ2-7, with D tentatively TRBD2 (6 bases). The CDR3 is 15 residues long. Germline CDR1 reads KGHSH; CDR2 reads LQKENI. DNA of the CDR3: TGTGCCGGCTCACCCTTACTAGCCAAATCCGACGAGCAGTACTTC. Translating it yields CAGSPLLAKSDEQYF. The variable domain in full, completed from reference TRBV18 and TRBJ2-7, reads NAGVMQNPRHLVRRRGQEARLRCSPMKGHSHVYWYRQLPEEGLKFMVYLQKENIIDESGMPKERFSAEFPKEGPSILRIQQVVRGDSAAYFCAGSPLLAKSDEQYFGPGTRLTVT.

This clonotype was seen at least ten times. This rearrangement joins TRBV5-1 to TRBJ2-3; TRBD2 agrees at 14 bases. V trimming: 1 base; J trimming: 2 bases; junction bases outside the gene matches: 3. This CDR3 contains 17 residues. CDR1 and CDR2 from the germline V gene are SGHRS and YFSETQ. As DNA, the CDR3 is TGCGCCAGCAGCTTGCAGACTAGCGGGAGGGCCACAGATACGCAGTATTTT. This encodes CASSLQTSGRATDTQYF.

The table lists this clonotype with a few counts. V usage is TRBV19 and J usage is TRBJ1-1; unclear D gene. Germline V gives CDR1 LNHDA, CDR2 SQIVND (reference sequence). Trimming took off 3 bases at V and 5 bases at J, with 10 bases between the two ends. The CDR3 covers 13 residues. The CDR3 DNA reads as TGTGCCAGTAGTATGATACAGAGTACTGAAGCTTTCTTT. Translation gives CASSMIQSTEAFF.

Of note for this clonotype: One end of the junction does not line up with germline, which may come from a read error. V is TRBV24-1 and J is TRBJ2-7; TRBD1 aligns across 8 bases. The CDR3 is made up of 14 amino acids. The germline V gene has CDR1 KGHDR and CDR2 SFDVKD. CDR3 nucleotide sequence: TGTGCCACCAGTGTTTCAGGGGGCTCCTCCGAGCAGTACTTC. This codes for CATSVSGGSSEQYF.

This clonotype came up many times. This sequence joins TRBV18 and TRBJ1-5; D may be TRBD1 (5 bases). CDR3 size: 13 residues. The germline V gene has CDR1 KGHSH and CDR2 LQKENI. The V end lost 7 bases, the J end lost 0 bases, and 7 bases lay between the germline ends. The CDR3 spells CASFQGSNQPQHF. The CDR3, as DNA: TGTGCCAGCTTTCAGGGTAGCAATCAGCCCCAGCATTTT.

This clonotype was detected a few times. J is TRBJ2-4 and V is TRBV29-1; TRBD1 matches 9 bases. V gave up 5 bases and J gave up 9 bases; unmatched junction bases: 11. The germline V gene has CDR1 SQVTM and CDR2 ANQGSEA. The CDR3 covers 14 residues. The CDR3 DNA is TGCAGCGTTCGGACAGGGGAGGGGGTCGGCATTCAGTACTTC. Translated: CSVRTGEGVGIQYF.

This clonotype showed up many times. The chain joins TRBV28 to TRBJ2-7; TRBD2 aligns across 10 bases. The V segment lost 2 bases and the J segment 4 bases; nucleotides outside the gene matches: 11. There are 17 residues in the CDR3. The germline CDR1 and CDR2 sequences are MDHEN and SYDVKM. The CDR3 coding sequence is TGTGCCAGCAGTTTACTCCCCCGAGCGGGAGGGCCTTACGAGCAGTACTTC. This gives the protein CASSLLPRAGGPYEQYF.

This sequence joins TRBV19 and TRBJ2-7; the match to TRBD1 covers 10 bases. V dropped 5 bases and J dropped 2; count of bases not matched to a gene: 18. Germline V gene data show CDR1 as LNHDA and CDR2 as SQIVND (reference sequence). The CDR3 contains 19 residues. The CDR3 coding sequence is TGTGCCAGTAGTCCTTTCACTTGGTCGGGACAGGGGAAGACCTACGAGCAGTACTTC. It is translated as CASSPFTWSGQGKTYEQYF.

This clonotype has a handful of counts. The V gene is TRBV4-3, the J gene TRBJ2-1, with 9 nucleotides matching TRBD2. Germline V gives CDR1 LGHNA, CDR2 YSLEER. The length of the CDR3 is 16 residues. V trimming: 3 bases; J trimming: 2 bases; junction bases outside the gene matches: 5. CDR3 in DNA: TGCGCCAGCAGCCAGGCTAGCGGGAACCCCTACAATGAGCAGTTCTTC. Its protein product is CASSQASGNPYNEQFF.

This clonotype showed up many times. The rearrangement joins TRBV28 to TRBJ1-5; D is ambiguous. The CDR3 is 12 residues long. The germline V and J ends were trimmed by 2 bases and 12 bases, with 11 bases remaining between them. The germline CDR1 and CDR2 sequences are MDHEN and SYDVKM. Written as DNA, the CDR3 is TGTGCCAGCAGTTTAACAGCCCGTTACCAGCATTTT. It translates to CASSLTARYQHF. The variable domain in full, completed from reference TRBV28 and TRBJ1-5, reads DVKVTQSSRYLVKRTGEKVFLECVQDMDHENMFWYRQDPGLGLRLIYFSYDVKMKEKGDIPEGYSVSREKKERFSLILESASTNQTSMYLCASSLTARYQHFGDGTRLSIL.

V gene TRBV7-9 combines with J gene TRBJ2-7, with D unclear. The germline CDR1 and CDR2 sequences are SEHNR and FQNEAQ (reference sequence). The CDR3 runs to 13 residues. The germline V and J ends were trimmed by 5 bases and 4 bases, with 12 bases remaining between them. CDR3 region: CASSPSSRYEQYF. The CDR3 nucleotides are TGTGCCAGCAGCCCCTCATCGAGGTACGAGCAGTACTTC.

The chain has TRBV7-2 and TRBJ2-3, with 7 positions matching TRBD2. CDR1 SGHTA and CDR2 FQGNSA come from the germline V gene. Trimming removed 1 base from V and 4 bases from J; junction bases left unmatched: 20. The CDR3 loop spans 20 amino acids. CDR3 sequence (DNA): TGTGCCAGCAGCTTAGGGGATCGGGCGGGAGTTCGGGTCGGGGCAGATACGCAGTATTTT. It is translated as CASSLGDRAGVRVGADTQYF.

At least ten counts were recorded for this clonotype. The chain is built from TRBV27 and TRBJ2-5, with 12 bases matching TRBD2. This CDR3 contains 18 residues. V lost 5 bases to trimming and J lost 5 bases; unmatched junction nucleotides: 15. Germline assignment: CDR1 MNHEY and CDR2 SMNVEV (reference sequence). The CDR3 reads CASSPPGLAGFRWETQYF. CDR3 DNA: TGTGCCAGCAGTCCACCCGGACTAGCGGGATTTCGGTGGGAGACCCAGTACTTC.

This clonotype was counted many times. The chain links TRBV28 to TRBJ1-1; D perhaps matches TRBD1 (6 bases). This CDR3 has 13 residues. Trimming shortened V by 7 bases and J by 7 bases, and 16 bases separated the two germline ends. CDR1 is MDHEN and CDR2 is SYDVKM in the germline V gene. CDR3 protein: CASTRQATDEAFF. The DNA for the CDR3 is TGTGCCAGCACTCGACAGGCGACAGATGAAGCTTTCTTT.

This clonotype was detected once. The chain employs TRBV28 and TRBJ2-1, with TRBD1 as a possible D gene (7 bases). The CDR3 covers 16 residues. V lost 7 bases to trimming and J lost 4 bases, with 20 bases between them. Germline lookup yields CDR1 MDHEN and CDR2 SYDVKM. The CDR3 DNA reads TGTGCCAGCAACTTTATCTCAGGGGGGCTATACAATGAGCAGTTCTTC. Translating gives CASNFISGGLYNEQFF.

This clonotype was seen only a few times. V is TRBV4-1 and J is TRBJ2-7; D unclear. The CDR3 sequence is 15 residues long. V dropped 4 bases and J dropped 3 bases, with 16 bases sitting between them. Germline CDR1 MGHRA, CDR2 YSYEKL. The CDR3 region has the DNA TGCGCCAGCAGCCTACTCCGAGTCGGAAACTACGAGCAGTACTTC. Translating it yields CASSLLRVGNYEQYF.

This clonotype showed up just once. With a much larger clone just one base away, this may be a read error. The CDR3 loop is CASSLGEIFYNEQLF. The DNA of the CDR3 is TGTGCCAGCAGCTTAGGGGAGATATTCTACAATGAGCAGCTCTTC. J is TRBJ2-1 and V is TRBV11-2; a possible D gene is TRBD2 (5 bases). The CDR3 loop spans 15 amino acids. Germline assignment: CDR1 SGHAT and CDR2 FQNNGV.

This clonotype was detected ten times or more. J is TRBJ2-1 and V is TRBV11-2, with 7 bases matching TRBD1. The germline V gene encodes CDR1 SGHAT and CDR2 FQNNGV. The CDR3 has 16 amino acids. With V trimmed by 4 bases and J by 3 bases, 9 bases remained unmatched. Here the CDR3 DNA reads TGTGCCAGCAGCTCCCTCGCAGGGGGATTCTACAATGAGCAGTTCTTC. This encodes CASSSLAGGFYNEQFF.

This clonotype has a handful of counts. V and J are TRBV4-1 and TRBJ1-3; D might be TRBD1 (5 bases). Per germline, CDR1 MGHRA and CDR2 YSYEKL. CDR3 length: 16 amino acids. Trimming removed 1 base from V and 0 bases from J, with 10 bases in between. The CDR3 nucleotides are TGCGCCAGCAGCCAAGTATGGGGCAGCTCTGGAAACACCATATATTTT. Amino acids: CASSQVWGSSGNTIYF.